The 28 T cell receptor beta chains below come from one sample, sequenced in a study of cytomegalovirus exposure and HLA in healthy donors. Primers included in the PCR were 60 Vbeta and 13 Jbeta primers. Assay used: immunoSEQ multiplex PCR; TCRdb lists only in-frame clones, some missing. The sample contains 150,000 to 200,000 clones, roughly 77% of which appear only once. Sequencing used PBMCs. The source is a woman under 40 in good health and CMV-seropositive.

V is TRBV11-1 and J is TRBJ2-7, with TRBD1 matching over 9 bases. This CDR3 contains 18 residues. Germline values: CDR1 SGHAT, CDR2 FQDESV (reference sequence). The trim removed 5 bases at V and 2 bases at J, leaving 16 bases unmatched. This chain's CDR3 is CASSGRGEMTGGPYEQYF. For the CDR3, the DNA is TGTGCCAGCAGCGGTAGAGGAGAGATGACAGGGGGACCCTACGAGCAGTACTTC.

The CDR3 is CASIPDTFNQPQHF. DNA for the CDR3: TGTGCCAGCATACCCGACACATTCAATCAGCCCCAGCATTTT. This chain uses TRBV6-6 with TRBJ1-5; D gene ambiguous. The CDR3 length is 14 residues. Trimming pared 7 bases from V and 3 bases from J, leaving 13 bases between. Germline V gene lookup returns CDR1 MNHNY and CDR2 SVGAGI (reference sequence).

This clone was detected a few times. The CDR3 sequence: CASSTLGTSRNTQYF. The CDR3 bases are TGTGCCAGTAGTACCCTCGGGACTAGTCGAAATACGCAGTATTTT. The chain employs TRBV19 and TRBJ2-3; 8 positions agree with TRBD2. Losses at the gene ends were 4 bases for V and 7 bases for J; bases not matched to a gene: 10. The length of the CDR3 is 15 residues. The V gene's germline CDR1 is LNHDA and CDR2 SQIVND (reference sequence).

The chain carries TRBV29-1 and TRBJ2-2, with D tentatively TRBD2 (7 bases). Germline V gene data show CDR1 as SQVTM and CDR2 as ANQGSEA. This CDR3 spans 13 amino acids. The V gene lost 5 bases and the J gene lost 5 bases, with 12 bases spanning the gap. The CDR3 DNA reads TGCAGCGTTTGGGGGGGGCGAACCGGGGAGCTGTTTTTT. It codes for CSVWGGRTGELFF.

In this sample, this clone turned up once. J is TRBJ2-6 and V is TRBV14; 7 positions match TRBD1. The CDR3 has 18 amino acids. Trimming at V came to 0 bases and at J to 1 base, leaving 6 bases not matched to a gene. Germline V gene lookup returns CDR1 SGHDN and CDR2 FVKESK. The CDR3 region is CASSQDSPRGSGANVLTF. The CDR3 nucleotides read TGTGCCAGCAGCCAAGATTCACCCAGGGGGTCTGGGGCCAACGTCCTGACTTTC. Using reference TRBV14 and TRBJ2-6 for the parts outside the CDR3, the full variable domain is EAGVTQFPSHSVIEKGQTVTLRCDPISGHDNLYWYRRVMGKEIKFLLHFVKESKQDESGMPNNRFLAERTGGTYSTLKVQPAELEDSGVYFCASSQDSPRGSGANVLTFGAGSRLTVL.

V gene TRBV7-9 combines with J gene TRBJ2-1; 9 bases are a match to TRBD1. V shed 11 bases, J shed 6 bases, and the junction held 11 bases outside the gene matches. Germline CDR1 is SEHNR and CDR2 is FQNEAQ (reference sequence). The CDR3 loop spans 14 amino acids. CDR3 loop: CAGFTGTGRNEQFF. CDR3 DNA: TGTGCCGGTTTTACCGGGACAGGGCGCAATGAGCAGTTCTTC.

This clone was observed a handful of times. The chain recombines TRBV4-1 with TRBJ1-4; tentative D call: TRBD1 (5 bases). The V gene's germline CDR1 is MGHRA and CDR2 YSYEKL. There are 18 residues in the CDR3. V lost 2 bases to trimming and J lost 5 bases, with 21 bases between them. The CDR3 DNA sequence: TGCGCCAGCAGCCAATTCAGACTAGGGGCAGGCGGGAATGAAAAACTGTTTTTT. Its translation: CASSQFRLGAGGNEKLFF.

The CDR3 spells CASSPGYGYTF. CDR3 coding DNA: TGTGCCAGCAGCCCGGGTTATGGCTACACCTTC. The chain uses TRBV27 and TRBJ1-2; no clear D. The CDR3 sequence is 11 residues long. The V gene lost 6 bases and the J gene lost 5 bases, with 7 bases spanning the gap. Germline lookup yields CDR1 MNHEY and CDR2 SMNVEV (reference sequence).

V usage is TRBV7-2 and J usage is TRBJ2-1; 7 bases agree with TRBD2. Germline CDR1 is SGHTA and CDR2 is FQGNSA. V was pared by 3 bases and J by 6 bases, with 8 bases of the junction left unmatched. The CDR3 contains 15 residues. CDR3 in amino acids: CASSLAGVWGNEQFF. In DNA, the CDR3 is TGTGCCAGCAGCTTGGCGGGGGTCTGGGGCAATGAGCAGTTCTTC.

CDR3 sequence: CASSPSPGGYTF. The CDR3, as DNA: TGTGCCAGCAGCCCCAGTCCGGGGGGCTACACCTTC. The J gene is TRBJ1-2, the V gene TRBV5-8; D ambiguous. V lost 4 bases and J 8 bases, leaving 12 bases between the germline ends. The germline gives CDR1 SGHTS, CDR2 YDEGEE. The CDR3 is made up of 12 amino acids.

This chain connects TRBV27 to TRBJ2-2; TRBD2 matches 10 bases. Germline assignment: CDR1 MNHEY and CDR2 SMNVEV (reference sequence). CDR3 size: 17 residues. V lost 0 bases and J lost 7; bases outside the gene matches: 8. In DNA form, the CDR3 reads TGTGCCAGCAGTTTATCCGGAGCGGGGGGGCTAGGCGGGGAGCTGTTTTTT. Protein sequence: CASSLSGAGGLGGELFF.

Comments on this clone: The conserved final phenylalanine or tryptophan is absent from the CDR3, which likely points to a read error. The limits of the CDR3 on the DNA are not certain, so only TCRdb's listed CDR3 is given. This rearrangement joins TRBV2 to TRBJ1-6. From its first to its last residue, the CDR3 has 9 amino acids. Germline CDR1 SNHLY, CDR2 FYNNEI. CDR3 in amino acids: CATAGGWEV.

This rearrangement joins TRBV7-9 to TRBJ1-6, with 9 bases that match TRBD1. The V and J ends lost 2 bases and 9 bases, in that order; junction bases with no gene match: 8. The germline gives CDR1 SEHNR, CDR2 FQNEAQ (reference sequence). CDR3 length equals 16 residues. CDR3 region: CASSLSTTGGGSPLHF. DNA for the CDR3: TGTGCCAGCAGCTTATCGACGACAGGGGGAGGTTCACCCCTCCACTTT.

The CDR3 region is CASNQGRDEQYF. The CDR3 DNA is TGCGCCAGCAATCAGGGGAGGGACGAGCAGTACTTC. The J gene is TRBJ2-7, the V gene TRBV5-1; D is possibly TRBD2 (7 bases). The CDR3 is 12 residues long. Germline V gene sequence: CDR1 SGHRS, CDR2 YFSETQ. V was trimmed by 6 bases and J by 5 bases, leaving 12 bases between them.

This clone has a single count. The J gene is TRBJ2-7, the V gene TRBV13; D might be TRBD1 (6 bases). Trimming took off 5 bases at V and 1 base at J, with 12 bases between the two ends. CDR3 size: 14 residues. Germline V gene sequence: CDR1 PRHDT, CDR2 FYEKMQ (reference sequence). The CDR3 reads CASSPWTESYEQYF. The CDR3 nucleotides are TGTGCCAGCAGCCCCTGGACAGAGTCCTACGAGCAGTACTTC. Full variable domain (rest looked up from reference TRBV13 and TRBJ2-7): AAGVIQSPRHLIKEKRETATLKCYPIPRHDTVYWYQQGPGQDPQFLISFYEKMQSDKGSIPDRFSAQQFSDYHSELNMSSLELGDSALYFCASSPWTESYEQYFGPGTRLTVT.

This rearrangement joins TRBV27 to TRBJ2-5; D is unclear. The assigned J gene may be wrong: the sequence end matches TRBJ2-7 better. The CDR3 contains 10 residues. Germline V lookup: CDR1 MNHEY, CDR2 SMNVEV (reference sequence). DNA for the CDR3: TGTGCCAGCAGTCTTTACGAGCAGTACTTC. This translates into CASSLYEQYF.

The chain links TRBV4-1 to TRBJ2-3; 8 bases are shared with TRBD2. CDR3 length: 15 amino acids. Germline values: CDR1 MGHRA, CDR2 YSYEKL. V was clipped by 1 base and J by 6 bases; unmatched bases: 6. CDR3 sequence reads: CASSQATSELDTQYF. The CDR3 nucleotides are TGCGCCAGCAGCCAAGCGACTAGCGAGTTGGATACGCAGTATTTT.

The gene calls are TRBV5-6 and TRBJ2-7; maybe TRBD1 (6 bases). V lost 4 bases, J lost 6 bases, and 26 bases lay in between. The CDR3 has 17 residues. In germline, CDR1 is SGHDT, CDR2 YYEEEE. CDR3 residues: CASSTRNRDIVFSEQYF. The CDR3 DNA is TGTGCCAGCAGCACCCGTAACCGGGACATTGTATTCTCCGAGCAGTACTTC.

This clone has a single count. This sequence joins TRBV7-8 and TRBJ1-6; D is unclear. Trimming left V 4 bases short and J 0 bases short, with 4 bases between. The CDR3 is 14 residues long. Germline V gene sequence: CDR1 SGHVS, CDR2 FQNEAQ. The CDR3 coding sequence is TGTGCCAGCAGCTCCAGCTCCTATAATTCACCCCTCCACTTT. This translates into CASSSSSYNSPLHF.

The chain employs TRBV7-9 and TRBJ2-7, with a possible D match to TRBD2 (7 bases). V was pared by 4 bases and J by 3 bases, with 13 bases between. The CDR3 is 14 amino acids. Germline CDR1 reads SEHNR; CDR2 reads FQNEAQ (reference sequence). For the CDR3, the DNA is TGTGCCAGCAGCTCGGGGGGCGCGGACTACGAGCAGTACTTC. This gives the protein CASSSGGADYEQYF.

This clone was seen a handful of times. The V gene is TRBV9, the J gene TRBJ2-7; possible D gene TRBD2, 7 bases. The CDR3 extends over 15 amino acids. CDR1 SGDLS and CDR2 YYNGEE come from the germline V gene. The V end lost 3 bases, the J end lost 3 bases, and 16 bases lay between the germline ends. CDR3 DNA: TGTGCCAGCAGCGAGGGGGGGGTCGCGGTCTACGAGCAGTACTTC. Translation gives CASSEGGVAVYEQYF.

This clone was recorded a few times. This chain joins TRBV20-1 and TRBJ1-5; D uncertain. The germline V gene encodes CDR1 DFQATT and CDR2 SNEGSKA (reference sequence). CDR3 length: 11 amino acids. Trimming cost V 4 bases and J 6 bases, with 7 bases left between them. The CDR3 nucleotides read TGCAGTGCTACGGGGTCTCAGCCCCAGCATTTT. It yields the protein CSATGSQPQHF.

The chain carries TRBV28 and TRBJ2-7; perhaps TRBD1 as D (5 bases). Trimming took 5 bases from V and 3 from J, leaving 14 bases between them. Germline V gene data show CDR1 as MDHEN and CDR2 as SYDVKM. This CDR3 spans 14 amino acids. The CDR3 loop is CASSPRTSGYEQYF. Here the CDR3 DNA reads TGTGCCAGCAGTCCCCGGACATCAGGCTACGAGCAGTACTTC.

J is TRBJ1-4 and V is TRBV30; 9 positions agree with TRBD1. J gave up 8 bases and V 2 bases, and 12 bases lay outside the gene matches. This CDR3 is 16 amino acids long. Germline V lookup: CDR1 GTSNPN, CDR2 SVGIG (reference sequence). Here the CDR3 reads CAWSKPGQGRGEKLFF. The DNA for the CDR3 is TGTGCCTGGAGTAAACCTGGACAGGGGCGCGGGGAAAAACTGTTTTTT. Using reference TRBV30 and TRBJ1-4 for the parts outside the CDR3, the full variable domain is SQTIHQWPATLVQPVGSPLSLECTVEGTSNPNLYWYRQAAGRGLQLLFYSVGIGQISSEVPQNLSASRPQDRQFILSSKKLLLSDSGFYLCAWSKPGQGRGEKLFFGSGTQLSVL.

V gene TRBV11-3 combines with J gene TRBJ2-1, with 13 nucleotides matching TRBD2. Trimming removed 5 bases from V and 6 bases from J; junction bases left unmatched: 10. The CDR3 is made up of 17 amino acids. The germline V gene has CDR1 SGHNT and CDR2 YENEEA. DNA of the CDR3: TGTGCCAGCAGCCAGACTAGCGGGGGGCCCCAGGGCAATGAGCAGTTCTTC. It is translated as CASSQTSGGPQGNEQFF.

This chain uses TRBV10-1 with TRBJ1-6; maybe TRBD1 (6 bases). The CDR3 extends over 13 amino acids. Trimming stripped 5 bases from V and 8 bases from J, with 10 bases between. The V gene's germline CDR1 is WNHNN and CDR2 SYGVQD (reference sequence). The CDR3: CASSKQGDSPLHF. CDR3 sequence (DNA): TGCGCCAGCAGTAAACAGGGAGATTCACCCCTCCACTTT.

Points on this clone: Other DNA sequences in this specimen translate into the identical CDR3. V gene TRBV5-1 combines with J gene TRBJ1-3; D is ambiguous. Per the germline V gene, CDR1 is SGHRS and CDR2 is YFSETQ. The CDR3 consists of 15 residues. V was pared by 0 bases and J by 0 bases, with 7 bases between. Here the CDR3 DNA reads TGCGCCAGCAGCTTGGCTTCGGGCTCTGGAAACACCATATATTTT. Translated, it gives CASSLASGSGNTIYF.

The CDR3, as DNA: TGTGCCAGCAGCTTTCCCTCGAACATTCAGTACTTC. Protein: CASSFPSNIQYF. V and J are TRBV5-8 and TRBJ2-4; D remains unclear. V was pared by 2 bases and J by 7 bases, with 7 bases between. The length of the CDR3 is 12 residues. Germline CDR1 is SGHTS and CDR2 is YDEGEE.